This T cell receptor (beta chain) emerged from a study of OX40 agonist ivuxolimab in advanced cancers. General observations from the study: CD4+ T cells averaged fewer expanded clones than CD8+ T cells. Undetermined was the antigen specificity of the expanded peripheral T cells.

Assay used: immunoSEQ multiplex PCR; TCRdb lists only in-frame clones, some missing. The table shows 150,000 to 180,000 clones, with 90% to 95% occurring only once. The CDR3 is 12 amino acids. CDR1 is SNHLY and CDR2 is FYNNEI in the germline V gene. V dropped 8 bases and J dropped 3 bases, with 10 bases sitting between them. On this clone: As yet, its antigen is unknown.

The sequencing here drew on CD4+ or CD8+ T cells sorted from blood, taken in a trial of the OX40 agonist ivuxolimab. The gene calls are TRBV2 and TRBJ1-1, with D tentatively TRBD1 (5 bases). This TCR derives from an adult with an advanced solid tumor such as melanoma, head and neck, liver or kidney cancer. This CDR3 is CASRTGHTEAFF. Written as DNA, the CDR3 is TGTGCCAGCCGTACGGGGCACACTGAAGCTTTCTTT.